A single sample is the source of the 8 T cell receptor beta chains below, sequenced in a study of CD8 T cell repertoires and HIV-1 epitope variants. These receptors have no known antigen. Only in-frame clones appear in the TCRdb table, and some are missing; sequencing was by immunoSEQ multiplex PCR. This sample has 3,500 to 5,000 clones, with about 65% found just once. Sequencing was done on a sample of cultured CD8+ T cells derived from PBMCs. The receptors were gathered from a male donor with HIV.

J is TRBJ1-5 and V is TRBV6-5; the match to TRBD1 covers 7 bases. Germline CDR1 is MNHEY and CDR2 is SVGAGI. The V segment lost 8 bases and the J segment 6 bases; nucleotides outside the gene matches: 10. The CDR3 runs to 14 residues. This chain's CDR3 is CASSWTGRRQPQHF. CDR3 sequence (DNA): TGTGCCAGCTCATGGACAGGTCGGCGTCAGCCCCAGCATTTT.

The V gene is TRBV12-5, the J gene TRBJ2-1; TRBD2 aligns across 14 bases. The CDR3 is made up of 16 amino acids. Germline trimming cut 5 bases from V and 7 bases from J; bases unmatched to any gene: 7. CDR1 and CDR2 from the germline V gene are LGHNT and FRNRAP. CDR3 in amino acids: CASGDQTSGGANEQFF. CDR3 coding DNA: TGTGCTAGTGGTGACCAGACTAGCGGGGGGGCAAATGAGCAGTTCTTC.

The rearrangement uses TRBV29-1 and TRBJ2-7; either TRBD1 or TRBD2 may supply D (5 bases each). CDR1 SQVTM and CDR2 ANQGSEA come from the germline V gene. The V end lost 3 bases, the J end lost 2 bases, and 11 bases lay between the germline ends. This CDR3 has 13 amino acids. The CDR3 DNA reads as TGCAGCGTTGAGGGGACCGTCCCCTACGAGCAGTACTTC. Its protein product is CSVEGTVPYEQYF.

The gene calls are TRBV5-4 and TRBJ1-3; D gene ambiguous. V was trimmed by 4 bases and J by 0 bases, leaving 11 bases between them. Germline V gene data show CDR1 as SGHNT and CDR2 as YYREEE (reference sequence). This CDR3 is 15 amino acids long. The CDR3 nucleotides are TGTGCCAGCAGCCGCGGGGAATTCTCTGGAAACACCATATATTTT. Residues: CASSRGEFSGNTIYF.

The table lists this clone with a few counts. The CDR3 DNA reads TGCGCCAGCAGCCGCTCTCAGGGGTCCTACAATGAGCAGTTCTTC. Protein product: CASSRSQGSYNEQFF. This chain joins TRBV4-1 and TRBJ2-1; D is possibly TRBD1 (6 bases). CDR1 is MGHRA, CDR2 YSYEKL, per germline. Deletions cut 4 bases from V and 1 base from J, with 11 bases between. CDR3 length: 15 residues.

This sequence joins TRBV5-1 and TRBJ2-7; 7 bases fit TRBD1. The J segment lost 2 bases and the V segment lost 4 bases, leaving 9 bases of the junction unmatched. The CDR3 is made up of 15 amino acids. CDR1 is SGHRS, CDR2 YFSETQ, per germline. CDR3 residues: CASSPDRFETYEQYF. CDR3 bases: TGCGCCAGCAGCCCGGACAGGTTCGAGACCTACGAGCAGTACTTC. The full variable domain, in which reference TRBV5-1 and TRBJ2-7 provide the parts outside the CDR3, is KAGVTQTPRYLIKTRGQQVTLSCSPISGHRSVSWYQQTPGQGLQFLFEYFSETQRNKGNFPGRFSGRQFSNSRSEMNVSTLELGDSALYLCASSPDRFETYEQYFGPGTRLTVT.

This chain links TRBV7-9 with TRBJ1-2, with D tentatively TRBD1 (5 bases). V gave up 4 bases and J gave up 5 bases, with 17 bases separating them. This CDR3 spans 15 amino acids. Germline CDR1 and CDR2: SEHNR and FQNEAQ (reference sequence). CDR3 in amino acids: CASSYPTTGTYGYTF. The CDR3 DNA reads TGTGCCAGCAGCTACCCAACGACGGGGACTTATGGCTACACCTTC.

This sequence joins TRBV6-1 and TRBJ2-3; 7 bases are shared with TRBD1. With V trimmed by 4 bases and J by 2 bases, 21 bases remained unmatched. The CDR3 covers 20 residues. Germline V gene data show CDR1 as MNHNS and CDR2 as SASEGT. CDR3 nucleotide sequence: TGTGCCAGCAGTGCCTTCGACAGGGCCGACCAGGGGCCTTTCACAGATACGCAGTATTTT. It yields the protein CASSAFDRADQGPFTDTQYF.